This T cell receptor beta chain was recorded in a study of blood T cell repertoires in COVID-19. TCRdb keeps only in-frame clones here, not all; method: immunoSEQ multiplex PCR. The sample carries about 230,000 clones, 80% to 90% recorded once. Germline V lookup: CDR1 LNHDA, CDR2 SQIVND (reference sequence). The CDR3 runs to 16 residues. The trim removed 5 bases at V and 2 bases at J, leaving 8 bases unmatched. This chain connects TRBV19 to TRBJ2-1; TRBD2 matches 8 bases. The sequencing input was peripheral blood. The source is a woman aged 40 to 55 who had recovered from COVID-19. CDR3 loop: CASSASLAVPYNEQFF. In DNA, the CDR3 is TGTGCCAGTAGTGCCTCACTAGCGGTTCCCTACAATGAGCAGTTCTTC. The full variable domain, rest sourced from reference TRBV19 and TRBJ2-1, is DGGITQSPKYLFRKEGQNVTLSCEQNLNHDAMYWYRQDPGQGLRLIYYSQIVNDFQKGDIAEGYSVSREKKESFPLTVTSAQKNPTAFYLCASSASLAVPYNEQFFGPGTRLTVL.